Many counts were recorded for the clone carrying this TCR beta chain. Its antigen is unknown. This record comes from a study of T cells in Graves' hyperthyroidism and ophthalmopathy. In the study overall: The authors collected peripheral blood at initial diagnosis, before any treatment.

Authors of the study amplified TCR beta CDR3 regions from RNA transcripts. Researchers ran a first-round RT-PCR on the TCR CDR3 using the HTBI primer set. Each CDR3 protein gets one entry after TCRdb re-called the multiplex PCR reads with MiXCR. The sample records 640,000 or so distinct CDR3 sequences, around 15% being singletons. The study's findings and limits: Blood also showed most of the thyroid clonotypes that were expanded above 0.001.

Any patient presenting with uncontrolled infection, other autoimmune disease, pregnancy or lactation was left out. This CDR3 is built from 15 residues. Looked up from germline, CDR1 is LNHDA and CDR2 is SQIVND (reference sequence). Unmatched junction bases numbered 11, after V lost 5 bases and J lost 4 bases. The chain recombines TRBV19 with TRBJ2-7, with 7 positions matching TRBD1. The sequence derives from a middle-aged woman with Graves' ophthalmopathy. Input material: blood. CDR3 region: CASSPGQVPKYEQYF. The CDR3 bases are TGTGCCAGTAGTCCAGGACAGGTTCCTAAATACGAGCAGTACTTC.